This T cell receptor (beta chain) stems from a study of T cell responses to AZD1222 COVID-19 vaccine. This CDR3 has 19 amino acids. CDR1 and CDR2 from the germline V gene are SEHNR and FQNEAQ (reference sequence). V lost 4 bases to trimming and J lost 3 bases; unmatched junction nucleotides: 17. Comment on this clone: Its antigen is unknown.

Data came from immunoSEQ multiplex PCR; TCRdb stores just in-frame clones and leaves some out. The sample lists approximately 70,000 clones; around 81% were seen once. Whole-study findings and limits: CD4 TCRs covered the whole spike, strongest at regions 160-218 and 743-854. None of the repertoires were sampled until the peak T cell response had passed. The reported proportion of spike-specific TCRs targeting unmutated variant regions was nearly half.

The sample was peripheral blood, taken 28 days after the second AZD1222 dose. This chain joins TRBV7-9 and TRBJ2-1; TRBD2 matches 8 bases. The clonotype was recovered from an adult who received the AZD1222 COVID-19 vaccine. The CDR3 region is CASSSPLESGLANYNEQFF. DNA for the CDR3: TGTGCCAGCAGCTCCCCCCTCGAATCTGGACTAGCTAACTACAATGAGCAGTTCTTC.